The clone carrying this TCR beta chain was detected once. What it binds is not known. This specimen belongs to a study of cytomegalovirus exposure and HLA in healthy donors. Researchers ran the PCR with 60 Vbeta and 13 Jbeta primers. Generated by immunoSEQ multiplex PCR, the TCRdb table keeps only in-frame clones and is missing some. This table holds about 140,000 clones, approximately 71% found once. Donors likely had unrecorded immune exposures despite being nominally healthy when sampled. Study findings and constraints: Among the sequence variants, a highly shared cluster was likely an artifact of sequencing.

Germline V gene lookup returns CDR1 SNHLY and CDR2 FYNNEI. Trimming at V came to 8 bases and at J to 2 bases, leaving 10 bases not matched to a gene. The CDR3 totals 15 residues. The receptor comes from a man aged 35 to 55 in good health and CMV-seronegative. The sequenced sample was PBMCs. The chain employs TRBV2 and TRBJ2-7; 9 positions match TRBD1. CDR3 loop: CASGVGQGYTYEQYF. CDR3 nucleotides: TGTGCCAGCGGTGTGGGACAGGGCTATACCTACGAGCAGTACTTC.